The text below deals with one T cell receptor (beta chain). Profiled with immunoSEQ multiplex PCR; TCRdb holds only in-frame clones, not every one. The sample lists over 45,000 clones, around 80% occurring once. This sample was taken from a study of blood T cell repertoires in COVID-19. The trim removed 3 bases at V and 6 bases at J, leaving 2 bases unmatched. CDR1 and CDR2 (germline): MNHNS, SASEGT. The CDR3 runs to 13 residues. The sample was peripheral blood. The TCR comes from a woman older than 75 with acute or convalescent COVID-19. The rearrangement joins TRBV6-1 to TRBJ1-2; TRBD1 matches 9 bases. CDR3 nucleotide sequence: TGTGCCAGCAGTGATGGACAGGGGAATGGCTACACCTTC. Its protein is CASSDGQGNGYTF.